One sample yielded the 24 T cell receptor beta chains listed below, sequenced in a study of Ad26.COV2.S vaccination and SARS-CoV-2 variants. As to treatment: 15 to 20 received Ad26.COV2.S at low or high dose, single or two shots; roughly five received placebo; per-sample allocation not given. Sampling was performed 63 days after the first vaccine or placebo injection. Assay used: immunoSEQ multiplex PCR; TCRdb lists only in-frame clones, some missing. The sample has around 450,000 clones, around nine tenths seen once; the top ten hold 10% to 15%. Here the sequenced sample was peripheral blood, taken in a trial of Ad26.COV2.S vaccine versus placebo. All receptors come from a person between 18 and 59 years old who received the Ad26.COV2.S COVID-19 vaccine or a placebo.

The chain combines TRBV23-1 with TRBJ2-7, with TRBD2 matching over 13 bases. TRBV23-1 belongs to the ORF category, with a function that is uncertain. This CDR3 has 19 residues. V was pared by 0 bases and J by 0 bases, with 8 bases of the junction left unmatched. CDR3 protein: CASSQSLTSGGERSYEQYF. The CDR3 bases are TGCGCCAGCAGTCAATCCCTAACTAGCGGGGGGGAACGCTCCTACGAGCAGTACTTC.

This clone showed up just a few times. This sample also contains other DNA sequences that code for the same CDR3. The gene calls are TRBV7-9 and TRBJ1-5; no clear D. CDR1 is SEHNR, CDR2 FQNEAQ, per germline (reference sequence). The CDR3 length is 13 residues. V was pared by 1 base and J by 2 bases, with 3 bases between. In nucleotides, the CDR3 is TGTGCCAGCAGCTTAGATGGCAATCAGCCCCAGCATTTT. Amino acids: CASSLDGNQPQHF.

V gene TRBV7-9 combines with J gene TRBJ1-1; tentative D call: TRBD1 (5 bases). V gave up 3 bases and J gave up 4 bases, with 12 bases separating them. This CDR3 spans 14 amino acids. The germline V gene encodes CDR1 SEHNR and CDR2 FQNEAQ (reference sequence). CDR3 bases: TGTGCCAGCAGCTTCCAGGGATTCGGCACTGAAGCTTTCTTT. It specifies CASSFQGFGTEAFF.

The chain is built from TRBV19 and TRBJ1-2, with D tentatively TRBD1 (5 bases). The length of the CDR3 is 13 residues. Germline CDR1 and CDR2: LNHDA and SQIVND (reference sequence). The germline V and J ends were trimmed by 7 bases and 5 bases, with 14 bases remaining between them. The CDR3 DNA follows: TGTGCCAGTAACGACAGAGAAAAATATGGCTACACCTTC. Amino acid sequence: CASNDREKYGYTF.

The CDR3 coding sequence is TGTGCCAGCAGGGCAGGGGATGAAAAACTGTTTTTT. Residues: CASRAGDEKLFF. The chain combines TRBV2 with TRBJ1-4, with D perhaps matching TRBD1 (6 bases). Germline-derived CDR1 and CDR2 are SNHLY and FYNNEI. V shed 6 bases and J shed 6 bases, with 8 bases lying between them. CDR3 size: 12 residues.

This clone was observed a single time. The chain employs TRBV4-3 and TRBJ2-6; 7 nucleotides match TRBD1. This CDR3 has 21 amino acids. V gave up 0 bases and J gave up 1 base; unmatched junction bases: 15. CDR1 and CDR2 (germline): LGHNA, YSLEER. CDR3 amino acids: CASSQEVVAATGKSGANVLTF. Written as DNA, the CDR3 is TGCGCCAGCAGCCAAGAGGTGGTCGCTGCGACAGGGAAATCTGGGGCCAACGTCCTGACTTTC.

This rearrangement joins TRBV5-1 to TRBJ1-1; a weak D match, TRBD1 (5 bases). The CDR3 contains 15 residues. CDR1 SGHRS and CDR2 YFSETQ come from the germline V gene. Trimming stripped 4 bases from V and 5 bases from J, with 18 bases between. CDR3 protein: CASSLLGAVGTEAFF. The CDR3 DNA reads TGCGCCAGCAGCCTACTAGGGGCTGTGGGTACTGAAGCTTTCTTT.

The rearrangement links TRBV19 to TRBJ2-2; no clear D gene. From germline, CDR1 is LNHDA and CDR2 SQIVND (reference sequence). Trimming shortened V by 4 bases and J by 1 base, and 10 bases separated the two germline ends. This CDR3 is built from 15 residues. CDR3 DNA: TGTGCCAGTAGTAACGGGCCCGGGAACACCGGGGAGCTGTTTTTT. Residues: CASSNGPGNTGELFF.

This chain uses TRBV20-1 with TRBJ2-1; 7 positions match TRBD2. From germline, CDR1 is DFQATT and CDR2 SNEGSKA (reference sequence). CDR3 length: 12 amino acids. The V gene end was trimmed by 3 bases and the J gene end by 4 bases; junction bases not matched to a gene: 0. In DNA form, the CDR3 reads TGCAGTGCTAGTAGCGGGTACAATGAGCAGTTCTTC. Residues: CSASSGYNEQFF.

The CDR3 nucleotides are TGTGCCAGCAGTATTTGGGGTACCTACAATGAGCAGTTCTTC. It yields the protein CASSIWGTYNEQFF. V gene TRBV11-2 combines with J gene TRBJ2-1; D is unresolved. The V end lost 6 bases, the J end lost 2 bases, and 11 bases lay between the germline ends. The CDR3 consists of 14 residues. Germline V CDR1 and CDR2: SGHAT, FQNNGV.

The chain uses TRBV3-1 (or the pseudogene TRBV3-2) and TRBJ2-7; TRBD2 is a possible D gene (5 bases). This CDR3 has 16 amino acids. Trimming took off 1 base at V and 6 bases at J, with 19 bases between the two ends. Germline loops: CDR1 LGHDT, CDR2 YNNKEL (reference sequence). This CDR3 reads CASSQGRRGGRLEQYF. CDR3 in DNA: TGTGCCAGCAGCCAAGGTCGCCGGGGTGGGCGACTCGAGCAGTACTTC.

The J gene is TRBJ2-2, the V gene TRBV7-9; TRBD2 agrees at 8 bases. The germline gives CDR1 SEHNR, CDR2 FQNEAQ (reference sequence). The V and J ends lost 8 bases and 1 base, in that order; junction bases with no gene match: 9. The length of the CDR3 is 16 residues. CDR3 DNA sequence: TGTGCCAGCCGGGCGGGGACTAGGGAGAACACCGGGGAGCTGTTTTTT. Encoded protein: CASRAGTRENTGELFF.

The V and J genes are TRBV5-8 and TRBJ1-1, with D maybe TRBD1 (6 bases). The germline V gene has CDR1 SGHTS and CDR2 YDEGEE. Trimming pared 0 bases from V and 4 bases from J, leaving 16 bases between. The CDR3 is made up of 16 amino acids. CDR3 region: CASSLARGAVGTEAFF. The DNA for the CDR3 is TGTGCCAGCAGCTTGGCGAGGGGGGCTGTGGGCACTGAAGCTTTCTTT.

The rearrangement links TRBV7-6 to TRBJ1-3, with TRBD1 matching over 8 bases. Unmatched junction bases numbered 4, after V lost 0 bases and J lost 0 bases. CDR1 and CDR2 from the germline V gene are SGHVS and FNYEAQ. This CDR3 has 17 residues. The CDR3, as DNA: TGTGCCAGCAGCTTAGCGGGTACAGGGGGCTCTGGAAACACCATATATTTT. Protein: CASSLAGTGGSGNTIYF. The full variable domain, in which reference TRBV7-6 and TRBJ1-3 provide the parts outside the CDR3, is GAGVSQSPRYKVTKRGQDVALRCDPISGHVSLYWYRQALGQGPEFLTYFNYEAQQDKSGLPNDRFSAERPEGSISTLTIQRTEQRDSAMYRCASSLAGTGGSGNTIYFGEGSWLTVV.

The CDR3 DNA is TGTGCCAGCAAGGACTACGAGCAGTACTTC. Protein sequence: CASKDYEQYF. J is TRBJ2-7 and V is TRBV27, with D unresolved. V shed 7 bases and J shed 3 bases, with 4 bases lying between them. There are 10 residues in the CDR3. Per the germline V gene, CDR1 is MNHEY and CDR2 is SMNVEV (reference sequence).

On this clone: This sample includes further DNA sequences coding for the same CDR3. The CDR3 loop is CASSLGQLNTEAFF. CDR3 bases: TGTGCCAGCAGCTTAGGTCAGTTGAACACTGAAGCTTTCTTT. This rearrangement joins TRBV7-9 to TRBJ1-1; no firm D call. This CDR3 has 14 residues. The V and J ends lost 1 base and 0 bases respectively, with 6 bases between them. Germline V gene lookup returns CDR1 SEHNR and CDR2 FQNEAQ (reference sequence).

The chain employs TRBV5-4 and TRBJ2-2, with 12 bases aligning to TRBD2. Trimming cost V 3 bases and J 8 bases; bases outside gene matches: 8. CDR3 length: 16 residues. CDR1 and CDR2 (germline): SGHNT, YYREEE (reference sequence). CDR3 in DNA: TGTGCCAGCAGCTCGCGACAAACTAGCGGGAGGGGGGAGCTGTTTTTT. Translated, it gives CASSSRQTSGRGELFF.

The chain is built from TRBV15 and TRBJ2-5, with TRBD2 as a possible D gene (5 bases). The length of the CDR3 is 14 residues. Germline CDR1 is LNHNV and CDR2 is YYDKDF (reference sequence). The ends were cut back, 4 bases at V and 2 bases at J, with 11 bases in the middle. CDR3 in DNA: TGTGCCACCAGCACGGACTTGGGACAAGAGACCCAGTACTTC. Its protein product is CATSTDLGQETQYF.

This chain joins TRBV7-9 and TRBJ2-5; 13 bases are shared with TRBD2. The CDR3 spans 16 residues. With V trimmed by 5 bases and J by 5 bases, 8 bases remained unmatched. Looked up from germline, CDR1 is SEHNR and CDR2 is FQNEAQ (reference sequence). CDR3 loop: CASSNRTSGSWETQYF. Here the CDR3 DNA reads TGTGCCAGCAGCAATCGGACTAGCGGGAGTTGGGAGACCCAGTACTTC.

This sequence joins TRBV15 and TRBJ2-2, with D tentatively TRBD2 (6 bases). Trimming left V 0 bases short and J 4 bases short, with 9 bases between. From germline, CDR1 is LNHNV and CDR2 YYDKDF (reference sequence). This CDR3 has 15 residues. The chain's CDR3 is CATSREGGGTGELFF. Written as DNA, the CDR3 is TGTGCCACCAGCAGAGAGGGAGGTGGCACCGGGGAGCTGTTTTTT.

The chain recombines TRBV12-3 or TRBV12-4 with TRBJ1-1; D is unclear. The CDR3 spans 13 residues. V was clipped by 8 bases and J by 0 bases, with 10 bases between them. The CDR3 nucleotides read TGTGCCAGCCTCTATATTATGAACACTGAAGCTTTCTTT. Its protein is CASLYIMNTEAFF.

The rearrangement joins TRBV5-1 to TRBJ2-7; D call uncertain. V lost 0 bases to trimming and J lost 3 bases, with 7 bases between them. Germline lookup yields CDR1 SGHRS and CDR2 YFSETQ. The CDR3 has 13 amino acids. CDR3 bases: TGCGCCAGCAGCTTGGGGACCATCTACGAGCAGTACTTC. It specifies CASSLGTIYEQYF.

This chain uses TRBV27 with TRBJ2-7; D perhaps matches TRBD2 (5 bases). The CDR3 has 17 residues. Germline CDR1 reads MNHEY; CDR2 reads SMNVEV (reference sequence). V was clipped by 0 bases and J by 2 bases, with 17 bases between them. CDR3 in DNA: TGTGCCAGCAGTTTATCGGGTGAGTCGACGGGGACCTACGAGCAGTACTTC. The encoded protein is CASSLSGESTGTYEQYF.

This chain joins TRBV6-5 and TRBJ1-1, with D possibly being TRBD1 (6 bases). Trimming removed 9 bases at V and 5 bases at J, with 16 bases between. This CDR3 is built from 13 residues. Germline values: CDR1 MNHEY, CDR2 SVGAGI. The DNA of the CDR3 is TGTGCCAGTAGGGGGGGGGCGCGTACTGAAGCTTTCTTT. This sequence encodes CASRGGARTEAFF.